A single sample gave rise to the 25 T cell receptor beta chains below, sequenced in a study of blood T cell repertoires in COVID-19. Clones were sequenced by immunoSEQ multiplex PCR, and TCRdb holds only the in-frame ones, with some missing. The sample lists 230,000 or so clones; roughly 89% were seen once. Material: peripheral blood. The receptors originated from a middle-aged woman who had recovered from COVID-19.

There are a few counts of this clone. The CDR3 here is CASSLVSGMGSTEAFF. The CDR3 DNA follows: TGTGCCAGCAGCTTAGTGTCAGGGATGGGCTCCACTGAAGCTTTCTTT. The chain recombines TRBV11-2 with TRBJ1-1; possibly TRBD1 for D (5 bases). The CDR3 runs to 16 residues. The germline V gene encodes CDR1 SGHAT and CDR2 FQNNGV. With 1 base removed from V and 4 bases from J, the gap between germline ends came to 16 bases.

The J gene is TRBJ1-1, the V gene TRBV7-9, with a possible D match to TRBD1 (6 bases). Germline lookup yields CDR1 SEHNR and CDR2 FQNEAQ (reference sequence). V lost 8 bases, J lost 0 bases, and 10 bases lay in between. The CDR3 totals 13 residues. The CDR3 region is CASGRQVNTEAFF. CDR3 in DNA: TGTGCCAGCGGAAGACAGGTGAACACTGAAGCTTTCTTT.

V and J are TRBV11-3 and TRBJ2-3; D gene uncertain. Per germline, CDR1 SGHNT and CDR2 YENEEA. The CDR3 totals 13 residues. Trimming took 8 bases from V and 1 from J, leaving 10 bases between them. The CDR3, as DNA: TGTGCCAGCTCTTCAAGAGGCACAGATACGCAGTATTTT. Encoded protein: CASSSRGTDTQYF. Supplemented by reference TRBV11-3 and TRBJ2-3, the full variable domain reads EAGVVQSPRYKIIEKKQPVAFWCNPISGHNTLYWYLQNLGQGPELLIRYENEEAVDDSQLPKDRFSAERLKGVDSTLKIQPAELGDSAVYLCASSSRGTDTQYFGPGTRLTVL.

V and J are TRBV2 and TRBJ1-3; D call uncertain. The germline V gene has CDR1 SNHLY and CDR2 FYNNEI. The V and J ends lost 6 bases and 7 bases respectively, with 13 bases between them. The CDR3 consists of 13 residues. The CDR3 loop reads CASSAERRNTIYF. CDR3 nucleotide sequence: TGTGCCAGCAGCGCGGAGAGGAGGAACACCATATATTTT. Supplemented by reference TRBV2 and TRBJ1-3, the full variable domain reads EPEVTQTPSHQVTQMGQEVILRCVPISNHLYFYWYRQILGQKVEFLVSFYNNEISEKSEIFDDQFSVERPDGSNFTLKIRSTKLEDSAMYFCASSAERRNTIYFGEGSWLTVV.

This chain uses TRBV5-1 with TRBJ1-3, with TRBD1 as a possible D gene (6 bases). The germline V gene has CDR1 SGHRS and CDR2 YFSETQ. The CDR3 is made up of 16 amino acids. Trimming stripped 0 bases from V and 3 bases from J, with 13 bases between. The CDR3 coding sequence is TGCGCCAGCAGCTTGGCTGGCAGCAGGGGTGGAAACACCATATATTTT. Its translation: CASSLAGSRGGNTIYF.

This chain uses TRBV5-1 with TRBJ2-1; TRBD2 aligns across 7 bases. V was pared by 1 base and J by 2 bases, with 6 bases of the junction left unmatched. CDR1 SGHRS and CDR2 YFSETQ come from the germline V gene. This CDR3 comprises 16 residues. In DNA form, the CDR3 reads TGCGCCAGCAGCTTGAATCGGGGAGGGCCCTACAATGAGCAGTTCTTC. This gives the protein CASSLNRGGPYNEQFF.

The J gene is TRBJ2-1, the V gene TRBV5-1; 7 nucleotides line up with TRBD1. This CDR3 contains 15 residues. Losses at the gene ends were 1 base for V and 2 bases for J; bases not matched to a gene: 3. In germline, CDR1 is SGHRS, CDR2 YFSETQ. The CDR3 loop reads CASSLTGDPYNEQFF. The CDR3 DNA sequence: TGCGCCAGCAGCTTGACAGGGGACCCCTACAATGAGCAGTTCTTC.

The chain joins TRBV28 to TRBJ2-7; D possibly corresponds to TRBD2 (6 bases). The CDR3 covers 11 residues. Germline CDR1 is MDHEN and CDR2 is SYDVKM. Trimming removed 7 bases at V and 7 bases at J, with 11 bases between. The CDR3 DNA sequence: TGTGCCAGCACCCCTGGGGGGGAGCAGTACTTC. It encodes CASTPGGEQYF. Using reference TRBV28 and TRBJ2-7 for the parts outside the CDR3, the full variable domain is DVKVTQSSRYLVKRTGEKVFLECVQDMDHENMFWYRQDPGLGLRLIYFSYDVKMKEKGDIPEGYSVSREKKERFSLILESASTNQTSMYLCASTPGGEQYFGPGTRLTVT.

The CDR3 reads CASSSRGPGGTQYF. CDR3 nucleotide sequence: TGTGCCAGCAGCTCGCGAGGCCCCGGCGGGACCCAGTACTTC. This chain links TRBV9 with TRBJ2-5; D remains ambiguous. There are 14 residues in the CDR3. Germline V gene lookup returns CDR1 SGDLS and CDR2 YYNGEE. Trimming took off 4 bases at V and 7 bases at J, with 17 bases between the two ends.

This clone was found a few times. The chain links TRBV21-1 to TRBJ1-1. TRBV21-1 is a documented pseudogene. This CDR3 spans 15 amino acids. CDR3 DNA sequence: TGTGCCAGCAGCAAATCGGCCCGGGTAGAGACTGAAGCTTTCTTT. Encoded protein: CASSKSARVETEAFF.

CDR3 region: CATSSTQGERMETQYF. In DNA, the CDR3 is TGTGCCACCAGCAGCACCCAGGGGGAACGGATGGAGACCCAGTACTTC. This sequence joins TRBV15 and TRBJ2-5, with 7 bases aligning to TRBD1. From germline, CDR1 is LNHNV and CDR2 YYDKDF (reference sequence). The CDR3 is made up of 16 amino acids. The junction had 12 bases not matched to a gene; V was cut back by 3 bases and J by 5 bases.

This clone was found a few times. The same CDR3 is also encoded by other DNA sequences in this sample. The chain links TRBV7-9 to TRBJ1-2; D gene ambiguous. The V gene lost 5 bases and the J gene lost 4 bases, with 5 bases spanning the gap. Germline V gene sequence: CDR1 SEHNR, CDR2 FQNEAQ (reference sequence). CDR3 size: 11 residues. CDR3 in amino acids: CASSRSYGYTF. The CDR3 DNA is TGTGCCAGCAGCAGGAGCTATGGCTACACCTTC.

This chain joins TRBV7-7 and TRBJ1-5, with D perhaps matching TRBD1 (5 bases). The CDR3 extends over 17 amino acids. V was cut by 5 bases and J by 1 base, with 18 bases left in between. CDR1 and CDR2 (germline): SSHAT, FNYEAQ (reference sequence). This CDR3 is CASSPWEQAGSNQPQHF. The CDR3, as DNA: TGTGCCAGCAGCCCCTGGGAACAGGCAGGGAGCAATCAGCCCCAGCATTTT.

The chain has TRBV10-2 and TRBJ1-1; D possibly corresponds to TRBD1 (5 bases). Germline CDR1 WSHSY, CDR2 SAAADI. The CDR3 sequence is 12 residues long. V was shortened by 7 bases and J by 1 base, with 7 bases between the two germline ends. CDR3 loop: CASNTGNTEAFF. The CDR3 region has the DNA TGCGCCAGCAATACAGGGAACACTGAAGCTTTCTTT.

The sample holds one count of this clone. This chain uses TRBV12-3 or TRBV12-4 with TRBJ2-7; no definite D call. The CDR3 has 13 residues. The germline V and J ends were trimmed by 1 base and 3 bases, with 7 bases remaining between them. The CDR3 DNA sequence: TGTGCCAGCAGTTTAGGCGCGCGCTACGAGCAGTACTTC. Residues: CASSLGARYEQYF.

V usage is TRBV2 and J usage is TRBJ1-1, with D possibly matching TRBD1 (6 bases). Germline lookup yields CDR1 SNHLY and CDR2 FYNNEI. The CDR3 length is 13 residues. Trimming left V 5 bases short and J 5 bases short, with 12 bases between. CDR3 in amino acids: CASSLQGWTEAFF. The CDR3 DNA follows: TGTGCCAGCAGTTTACAGGGTTGGACTGAAGCTTTCTTT.

The chain has TRBV4-1 and TRBJ2-2; D is unresolved. Trimming cost V 1 base and J 14 bases, with 14 bases left between them. Germline CDR1 and CDR2: MGHRA and YSYEKL. This CDR3 is 13 amino acids long. CDR3 residues: CASSQVGSSSLFF. CDR3 bases: TGCGCCAGCAGCCAAGTCGGTAGTAGCTCACTGTTTTTT.

V usage is TRBV24-1 and J usage is TRBJ2-2; 9 bases are shared with TRBD1. The V and J ends lost 7 bases and 1 base, in that order; junction bases with no gene match: 0. There are 14 residues in the CDR3. Germline CDR1 KGHDR, CDR2 SFDVKD. The DNA for the CDR3 is TGTGCCACCAGGGGACAGGGGAACACCGGGGAGCTGTTTTTT. Its protein is CATRGQGNTGELFF.

This chain joins TRBV6-5 and TRBJ2-1; D perhaps matches TRBD2 (6 bases). The CDR3 runs 15 residues. Trimming removed 6 bases from V and 0 bases from J, with 12 bases in between. Per the germline V gene, CDR1 is MNHEY and CDR2 is SVGAGI. This chain's CDR3 is CASSTGLSSYNEQFF. In DNA form, the CDR3 reads TGTGCCAGCAGCACCGGACTAAGCTCCTACAATGAGCAGTTCTTC.

The rearrangement uses TRBV28 and TRBJ2-2; the D is unclear. Per germline, CDR1 MDHEN and CDR2 SYDVKM. V dropped 7 bases and J dropped 5 bases, with 11 bases sitting between them. The CDR3 spans 13 residues. The CDR3 spells CASTRVWTGELFF. The CDR3, as DNA: TGTGCCAGCACCCGGGTTTGGACCGGGGAGCTGTTTTTT.

The genes are TRBV12-3 or TRBV12-4 and TRBJ2-1, with D hard to call. The CDR3 extends over 13 amino acids. V was shortened by 6 bases and J by 1 base, with 7 bases between the two germline ends. The chain's CDR3 is CASSRLSYNEQFF. The CDR3 coding sequence is TGTGCCAGCAGCCGTCTGTCCTACAATGAGCAGTTCTTC.

V gene TRBV19 combines with J gene TRBJ1-5; 8 bases agree with TRBD1. The CDR3 is 16 residues long. V shed 2 bases and J 3 bases; nucleotides not matched to a gene: 6. Germline CDR1 is LNHDA and CDR2 is SQIVND (reference sequence). The CDR3 spells CASSIRTGGHNQPQHF. The CDR3 coding sequence is TGTGCCAGTAGTATAAGAACAGGGGGTCACAATCAGCCCCAGCATTTT.

The chain carries TRBV5-1 and TRBJ2-3; D perhaps matches TRBD2 (5 bases). CDR1 and CDR2 (germline): SGHRS, YFSETQ. The CDR3 totals 15 residues. Trimming shortened V by 7 bases and J by 6 bases, and 21 bases separated the two germline ends. CDR3 residues: CASRAGRRPSDTQYF. As DNA, the CDR3 is TGCGCCAGCCGCGCTGGGAGACGGCCTTCGGATACGCAGTATTTT. The variable domain in full, with the rest retrieved from reference TRBV5-1 and TRBJ2-3, is KAGVTQTPRYLIKTRGQQVTLSCSPISGHRSVSWYQQTPGQGLQFLFEYFSETQRNKGNFPGRFSGRQFSNSRSEMNVSTLELGDSALYLCASRAGRRPSDTQYFGPGTRLTVL.

This CDR3 reads CASSQEATRGGYTF. The CDR3 DNA is TGTGCCAGCAGCCAAGAAGCGACCAGAGGTGGCTACACCTTC. The chain carries TRBV3-1 (or the pseudogene TRBV3-2) and TRBJ1-2; no clear D gene. Germline-derived CDR1 and CDR2 are LGHDT and YNNKEL (reference sequence). V was shortened by 0 bases and J by 7 bases, with 12 bases between the two germline ends. This CDR3 has 14 amino acids.

V gene TRBV27 combines with J gene TRBJ1-2, with TRBD1 matching over 9 bases. CDR1 and CDR2 from the germline V gene are MNHEY and SMNVEV (reference sequence). CDR3 length: 15 residues. V lost 2 bases and J lost 3; bases outside the gene matches: 4. The CDR3 here is CASSLTGGTYYGYTF. Written as DNA, the CDR3 is TGTGCCAGCAGTTTAACAGGGGGCACCTACTATGGCTACACCTTC.